The clone carrying this T cell receptor (beta chain) was detected only once. These data originate in a study of CD8+ T cells in alopecia areata. cDNA serving as the sequencing template came from extracted, reverse transcribed RNA. Clones were sequenced by immunoSEQ multiplex PCR, and TCRdb holds only the in-frame ones, with some missing. Of around 86,000 clones detected, around 71% appear once; the ten largest clones hold roughly 17%. This CDR3 comprises 15 residues. In germline, CDR1 is MNHEY, CDR2 SMNVEV (reference sequence). Trimming removed 2 bases at V and 6 bases at J, with 11 bases between. Documented treatment: oral pan-JAK inhibitor, 5-10 mg twice daily.

Sequencing was performed on CD8+ T cells sorted from blood, taken at week 44, from a patient treated with tofacitinib. The gene calls are TRBV27 and TRBJ2-6; no reliable D call. The TCR comes from a human donor with alopecia areata. CDR3 DNA: TGTGCCAGCAGTTTAGGTCGCGCCGAGGCCAACGTCCTGACTTTC. Protein product: CASSLGRAEANVLTF.